These T cell receptor beta chains were read from a single sample in a study of T-cell reconstitution after alpha-beta-depleted transplantation in children. TCRdb re-called the PCR reads through MiXCR, storing one row per CDR3 protein. The sample has about 540,000 distinct CDR3 sequences; 25% to 30% are singletons. Sequences were derived from PBMCs, sampled before TCRalphabeta/CD19-depleted stem cell transplant. Receptors were obtained from a boy under three years old with Wiskott-Aldrich syndrome, due to receive a stem cell transplant. Both conserved end residues are part of each CDR3. A D gene is named only where the DNA matches it firmly. Expanded clones get a size class; other rows say once, few or many, or leave the size out.

D | size | J | V | DNA | CDR3
TRBD2 | . | TRBJ2-1 | TRBV3-1 | TGTGCCAGCTGCCCTGGCGGGAGAAGGGAAATTGAGCAGTTCTTC | CASCPGGRREIEQFF
. | . | TRBJ1-2 | TRBV12-3/TRBV12-4 | TGTGCCAGCAGTTTAAAGTCTTCACTAATCTATGGCTACACCTTC | CASSLKSSLIYGYTF
. | . | TRBJ2-1 | TRBV5-4 | TGTGCCAGCAGCCGAACCACGAGCTCCTACAATGAGCAGTTCTTC | CASSRTTSSYNEQFF
. | . | TRBJ2-3 | TRBV5-1 | TGCGCCAGCAGCTTGGTAGTTTTCCCTAGGGACCGTTGGGGCACAGATACGCAGTATTTT | CASSLVVFPRDRWGTDTQYF
. | few | TRBJ2-7 | TRBV24-1 | TGTGCCACACGTAGGGAGCAGTACTTC | CATRREQYF
. | . | TRBJ1-1 | TRBV10-3 | TGTGCCACGCGAGAGGGCCCGAACACTGAAGCTTTCTTT | CATREGPNTEAFF
. | . | TRBJ2-1 | TRBV29-1 | TGCAGCGCCGGGGAGGCAGTCTACAATGAGCAGTTCTTC | CSAGEAVYNEQFF
TRBD1 | few | TRBJ1-2 | TRBV7-3 | TGTGCCAGCAGAGGACAGGGCGTCTATGGCTACACCTTC | CASRGQGVYGYTF
TRBD1 | . | TRBJ1-5 | TRBV2 | TGTCCCAGCAGAGAGGGACAGAATCAGCCCCAGCATTTT | CPSREGQNQPQHF
TRBD1 | few | TRBJ2-2 | TRBV11-1 | TGTGCCAGCAGGCATAGGGACAGGGGAACAACGAACACCGGGGAGCTGTTTTTT | CASRHRDRGTTNTGELFF
TRBD2 | . | TRBJ2-7 | TRBV15 | TGTGCCACCAGCAGAGCGGGACTAGCGGGAGCTTACGAGCAGTACTTC | CATSRAGLAGAYEQYF
TRBD1 | few | TRBJ1-1 | TRBV20-1 | TGCAGTGCTAGGAGTGATAGGGGGCCCACTGAAGCTTTCTTT | CSARSDRGPTEAFF
TRBD2 | few | TRBJ2-2 | TRBV5-1 | TGCGCCAGCACTTCGGCTAGCGGATCTCGGAACACCGGGGAGCTGTTTTTT | CASTSASGSRNTGELFF
. | few | TRBJ1-1 | TRBV20-1 | TGCAGTGCTAGTTTGCCTGCCGCGAACACTGAAGCTTTCTTT | CSASLPAANTEAFF
TRBD2 | . | TRBJ2-3 | TRBV7-7 | TGTGCCAGCAGCGCTAGCGGGAGGGCCGAAGATACGCAGTATTTT | CASSASGRAEDTQYF